The entry below describes one TCR beta chain. This specimen belongs to a study of T cells expressing NK-cell markers. TCRdb derives one entry per CDR3 protein from the 5' RACE reads, leaving out DNA. In all, the sample yields about 460,000 distinct CDR3 sequences. Germline CDR1 and CDR2: MDHEN and SYDVKM. The CDR3 covers 15 residues. The chain employs TRBV28 and TRBJ1-4; TCRdb proposes TRBD1, but this gene call is untestable without DNA. The material sequenced was blood T cells: a sorted CD56 or NKG2C T cell subset, CD4+ or CD8+ T cells, or bulk PBMC T cells (not recorded which). The TCR sequence derives from a woman aged 50 to 60 in good health. The CDR3: CASSLPLPGQWKLFF.